This T cell receptor beta chain was sequenced during a study of T cells after yellow fever vaccination. Points from the study as a whole: Although most clonotypes did not, a small share appeared in both CD4 and CD8 compartments.

The CDR3 runs to 16 residues. Trimming took 0 bases from V and 1 from J, leaving 12 bases between them. Germline V gene sequence: CDR1 SGHTA, CDR2 FQGNSA. 5'RACE template switching added a universal primer site and UMIs to TCR cDNA. TCRdb analysed the 5' RACE reads with MiXCR anew, one entry per CDR3 protein. Of 600,000 to 750,000 distinct CDR3 sequences in the sample, around 12% were seen once. This clonotype was found a few times. The antigen is undetermined. Sequencing used PBMCs, obtained on the day of the yellow fever booster vaccination. The source is a man aged 30 to 39 who received the YFV17D yellow fever vaccine. The rearrangement uses TRBV7-2 and TRBJ1-2; D remains ambiguous. The CDR3 reads CASSLASWTSNYGYTF. CDR3 nucleotides: TGTGCCAGCAGCTTAGCCAGTTGGACGAGTAACTATGGCTACACCTTC.